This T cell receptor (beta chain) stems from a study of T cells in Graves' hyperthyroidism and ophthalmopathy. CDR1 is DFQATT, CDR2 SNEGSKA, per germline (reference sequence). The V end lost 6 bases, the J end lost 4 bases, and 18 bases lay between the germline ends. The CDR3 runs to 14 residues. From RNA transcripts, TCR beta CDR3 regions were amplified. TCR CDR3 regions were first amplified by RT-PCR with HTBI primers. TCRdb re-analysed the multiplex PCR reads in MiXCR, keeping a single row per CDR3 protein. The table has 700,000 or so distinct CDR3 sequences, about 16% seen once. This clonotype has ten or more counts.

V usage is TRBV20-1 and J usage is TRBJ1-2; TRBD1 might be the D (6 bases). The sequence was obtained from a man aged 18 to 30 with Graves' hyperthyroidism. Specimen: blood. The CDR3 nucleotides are TGCAGTGCCCTTGCCCGGGGGCGCGGCTATGGCTACACCTTC. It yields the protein CSALARGRGYGYTF.